This T cell receptor (beta chain) was observed in a study of long-term antiretroviral therapy in people with HIV. General study findings and limits: Blood dates from about 2004 to 2018, possibly under older ART regimens.

At least two post-ART and at least one pre-ART PBMC sample were available for each donor. Notes on this clone: What it binds is not known.

Germline CDR1 SQVTM, CDR2 ANQGSEA. V lost 3 bases, J lost 4 bases, and 2 bases stayed unmatched. The CDR3 has 12 amino acids. With survey level as its setting, the immunoSEQ assay was v3.0. Assay used: immunoSEQ multiplex PCR; TCRdb lists only in-frame clones, some missing. The repertoire holds about 20,000 clones, with 65% to 80% as singletons. The source of this sequence is a man aged 18 to 29 with HIV. Sequenced material: unsorted PBMCs, taken 0.5 years before starting antiretroviral therapy. V gene TRBV29-1 combines with J gene TRBJ2-7, with 8 bases aligning to TRBD2. CDR3 in DNA: TGCAGCGTTGAGGCTAGCGGGTACGAGCAGTACTTC. This codes for CSVEASGYEQYF.